This T cell receptor beta chain was sequenced during a study of blood T cell repertoires in COVID-19. Losses at the gene ends were 6 bases for V and 5 bases for J; bases not matched to a gene: 8. CDR1 is SGHNT and CDR2 is YENEEA in the germline V gene. The CDR3 is 14 amino acids. Data came from immunoSEQ multiplex PCR; TCRdb stores just in-frame clones and leaves some out. This table holds under 250,000 clones, around 85% found once. J is TRBJ2-3 and V is TRBV11-3; 7 positions agree with TRBD1. The specimen sequenced was peripheral blood. This receptor was obtained from a woman between 70 and 85 years old with COVID-19, enrolled during active disease. The CDR3 protein is CASRTGTGEDTQYF. The CDR3, as DNA: TGTGCCAGCAGGACCGGTACAGGGGAAGATACGCAGTATTTT.